This T cell receptor beta chain appears in the sequencing data of a study of T cell changes during pregnancy in multiple sclerosis. Clones were read by immunoSEQ multiplex PCR, and TCRdb kept only the in-frame ones, dropping some. The sample gives 35,000 to 45,000 clones, 70% to 90% of which show up once; under 1% is in the top ten. Germline loops: CDR1 MNHNS, CDR2 SASEGT. This CDR3 region has 14 residues. J gave up 4 bases and V 7 bases, and 9 bases lay outside the gene matches. The chain links TRBV6-1 to TRBJ1-2; 7 bases are a match to TRBD1. The receptor comes from a female donor with multiple sclerosis, enrolled in a pregnancy study. Source: CD4+ T cells from peripheral blood mononuclear cells, taken after pregnancy. CDR3 sequence (DNA): TGTGCCAGCAAAGCCGGGACAGCTCTCTATGGCTACACCTTC. Protein: CASKAGTALYGYTF.